This T cell receptor (beta chain) stems from a study of blood T cell repertoires in COVID-19 (TCRdb year 2020). Regarding the complete study: Collaborator samples came from the United States, Italy and Spain and covered acute and convalescent phases of COVID-19. Deeply sampled blood TCRbeta repertoires from subjects exposed to, actively infected with, or recovered from COVID-19 were included in the dataset. The prospective study material was composed of cDNA or gDNA derived from T cells, B-cell-depleted T cells, or PBMCs. Where HLA class I and class II types were available, the types were taken from metadata supplied by the sample provider, not from assay-based typing. The samples were drawn from the first 160 participants of the ongoing ImmuneRACE study and from 1,254 subjects provided by 6 global collaborators. A de-identified subject ID, COVID-19 status, age in years and sex were almost always included in the sample metadata. A freely available public database, intended as a resource for researchers studying the immune response to SARS-CoV-2, is where the repertoires were released. Results the study describes overall, beyond this receptor: How much clinical and demographic metadata was included differed by source and by participant, and the metadata was provided uncurated.

Whole blood was collected in K2EDTA tubes by collaborating institutions according to the institutions' own protocols. For TCRbeta analysis, collaborators shipped samples in one of three forms: frozen whole blood, isolated PBMCs, or DNA extracted from either of those sample types. A distance of 18 bases separates the germline ends of V and J, which lose 4 bases and 3 bases respectively. Via the germline V gene, CDR1 is KGHSH and CDR2 LQKENI. Including cysteine and phenylalanine, the CDR3 has 17 amino acids. CDR3 DNA is the only sequence kept; it has 51 bases, read in frame from the first base. About this clone itself: Its antigen is still unknown. Per-nucleotide qualities are absent, and no much larger clonotype sits a single base away.

TCRbeta CDR3 regions were amplified from genomic DNA using the immunoSEQ Assay, a bias-controlled multiplex PCR. Concerning the study's data processing: The number of nucleated cells in each sample was estimated by amplification of reference gene primers within the assay. To quantify the absolute abundance of each unique TCRbeta CDR3 rearrangement, sequence reads were collapsed and filtered. For each sample, productive Simpson clonality was calculated as the square root of Simpson's diversity index over productive rearrangements. This immuneACCESS table, as held by TCRdb, lists in-frame sequences with V and J called but not all clones. Of the missing ones, under half trace to an unresolved V gene in checked studies; the others have no known cause. The V and J calls and clone size were taken over from that table, and D and trimming were inferred from the DNA. In all, the sample holds 50,000 or so clones, and roughly 90% of those were seen once. The top ten clonotypes cover around 10% of the sample.

The receptor chain draws on TRBV18 and TRBJ2-2; 6 matching bases give a weak D call of TRBD2. Sequencing used peripheral blood. The TCR sequence derives from a woman older than 75 with acute or convalescent COVID-19. In nucleotides, the sequence is TGTGCCAGCTCACACCTCGGGCGGGACTTAGACACCGGGGAGCTGTTTTTT. It specifies CASSHLGRDLDTGELFF.